The rows below give T cell receptor beta chains drawn from one sample of a study of blood T cell repertoires in COVID-19. The protocol was immunoSEQ multiplex PCR, while the TCRdb copy is restricted to in-frame clones and leaves out a portion. The sample lists a few hundred thousand clones, about nine tenths seen once, with approximately 4% in the top ten. Input material: peripheral blood. The receptor set was obtained from a man between 60 and 75 years old who had recovered from COVID-19. Both conserved end residues are part of each CDR3. The order of the fields is V gene, CDR3 protein.

V: TRBV18; CDR3: CASSPAGLDNEQFF
V: TRBV4-1; CDR3: CASSQASFNEQFF
V: TRBV5-5; CDR3: CASSALDNLYGYTF
V: TRBV6-5; CDR3: CASIPQEGLGETQYF
V: TRBV19; CDR3: CASSNLGTEGISPLHF
V: TRBV5-1; CDR3: CASSSSGQGFIGRNEKLFF
V: TRBV19; CDR3: CASSRGISTDTQYF
V: TRBV30; CDR3: CAWSGGQSSSPLHF
V: TRBV6-5; CDR3: CASKKTEINSPLHF
V: TRBV2; CDR3: CASSVLREGYEQYF
V: TRBV11-2; CDR3: CASSLALGQRRSYEQYF
V: TRBV5-1; CDR3: CASSEDRIAKNIQYF
V: TRBV28; CDR3: CASSFPTESYGYTF
V: TRBV19; CDR3: CASSIDGAFYTF
V: TRBV5-1; CDR3: CASSHTSNYGYTF
V: TRBV19; CDR3: CASSRVTTNEKLFF
V: TRBV10-3; CDR3: CAISELGTGYTF
V: TRBV5-6; CDR3: CASRFLSREQETQYF
V: TRBV5-4; CDR3: CASSREDRFSYNSPLHF
V: TRBV6-5; CDR3: CASSPLDNGGTEAFF
V: TRBV4-1; CDR3: CASSHTTGGGNYGYTF
V: TRBV7-2; CDR3: CASIQEGGLGTEAFF
V: TRBV25-1; CDR3: CASSSQGRVGGYTF
V: TRBV5-4; CDR3: CASGQVFNEQFF
V: TRBV7-9; CDR3: CASSSLDRGEKLFF
V: TRBV24-1; CDR3: CATQTEVAGELFF
V: TRBV12-5; CDR3: CASGLASKDDRRMSDTQYF
V: TRBV7-3; CDR3: CAIDRGLGTGELFF
V: TRBV19; CDR3: CASRLFYGYTF
V: TRBV5-1; CDR3: CASLIGTGDSEQYF
V: TRBV27; CDR3: CASSPPSPHEQYF
V: TRBV3-1/TRBV3-2; CDR3: CASSQGSGGIDEKLFF
V: TRBV2; CDR3: CASSLVGVPGNTIYF
V: TRBV4-2; CDR3: CASSPSTDRSLYQPQHF
V: TRBV27; CDR3: CASSLGSTGPQHF
V: TRBV28; CDR3: CASSTDRGAYNSPLHF
V: TRBV4-2; CDR3: CASSQDGGAPRGYTF
V: TRBV6-5; CDR3: CASSYAREGGGFGYTF
V: TRBV7-8; CDR3: CASSRGASGANVLTF
V: TRBV19; CDR3: CASSIITGIPGELFF
V: TRBV19; CDR3: CASRPGQGFDNEQFF